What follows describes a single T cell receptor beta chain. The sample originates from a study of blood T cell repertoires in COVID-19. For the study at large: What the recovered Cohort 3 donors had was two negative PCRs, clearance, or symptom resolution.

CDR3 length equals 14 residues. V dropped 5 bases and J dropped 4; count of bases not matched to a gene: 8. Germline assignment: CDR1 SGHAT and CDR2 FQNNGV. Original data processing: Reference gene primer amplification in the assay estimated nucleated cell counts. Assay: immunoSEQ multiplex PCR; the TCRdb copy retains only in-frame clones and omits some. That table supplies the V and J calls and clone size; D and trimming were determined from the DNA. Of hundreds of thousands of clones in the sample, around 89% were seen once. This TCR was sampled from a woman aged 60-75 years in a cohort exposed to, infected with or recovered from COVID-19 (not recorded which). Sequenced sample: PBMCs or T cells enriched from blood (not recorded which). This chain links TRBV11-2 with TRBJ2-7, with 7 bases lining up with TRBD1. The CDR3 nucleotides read TGTGCCAGCAGCAACCCTACAGGGGAGTACGAGCAGTACTTC. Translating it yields CASSNPTGEYEQYF.